The 12 T cell receptor beta chains below were found in one sample sequenced in a study of shared clonotypes between healthy human individuals. Profiling relied on immunoSEQ multiplex PCR, and the TCRdb table lists in-frame clones only, not all of them. The repertoire has more than 2,000,000 clones, around nine tenths of them found once; the top ten carry more than 0.12%. The sample was naive CD4+ T cells sorted from blood. Subset denoted: CD45RA+ positively selected. The origin of the receptors is a man between 18 and 29 years old in good health.

Concerning this clone itself: This sample includes further DNA sequences coding for the same CDR3. The chain carries TRBV30 and TRBJ1-5, with a weak D call TRBD1 (5 bases). Trimming removed 0 bases from V and 0 bases from J, with 6 bases in between. This CDR3 spans 14 amino acids. CDR1 is GTSNPN, CDR2 SVGIG, per germline (reference sequence). This CDR3 reads CAWSVDNSNQPQHF. The DNA for the CDR3 is TGTGCCTGGAGTGTGGACAATAGCAATCAGCCCCAGCATTTT.

This chain connects TRBV10-1 to TRBJ2-1; 9 bases agree with TRBD2. With 0 bases clipped from V and 7 bases from J, the junction kept 4 bases outside the gene matches. CDR1 is WNHNN and CDR2 is SYGVQD in the germline V gene (reference sequence). The length of the CDR3 is 15 residues. CDR3 residues: CASSESLAGFNEQFF. The CDR3 coding sequence is TGCGCCAGCAGTGAGTCACTAGCGGGCTTTAATGAGCAGTTCTTC.

The chain joins TRBV11-2 to TRBJ1-6; no firm D call. The CDR3 contains 14 residues. V lost 4 bases and J lost 7, with 11 bases in between. CDR1 and CDR2 from the germline V gene are SGHAT and FQNNGV. The CDR3 DNA is TGTGCCAGCAGCTACTGGGATTTCAATTCACCCCTCCACTTT. Translating it yields CASSYWDFNSPLHF. Based on the CDR3 plus reference TRBV11-2 and TRBJ1-6, the full variable domain is EAGVAQSPRYKIIEKRQSVAFWCNPISGHATLYWYQQILGQGPKLLIQFQNNGVVDDSQLPKDRFSAERLKGVDSTLKIQPAKLEDSAVYLCASSYWDFNSPLHFGNGTRLTVT.

The V and J genes are TRBV7-9 and TRBJ2-7; D call uncertain. Trimming removed 3 bases at V and 5 bases at J, with 8 bases between. The length of the CDR3 is 12 residues. Germline V gene data show CDR1 as SEHNR and CDR2 as FQNEAQ (reference sequence). The CDR3 region has the DNA TGTGCCAGCAGCTTTGGGCAGCACGAGCAGTACTTC. It is translated as CASSFGQHEQYF.

The chain uses TRBV29-1 and TRBJ1-5; no definite D call. CDR3 length: 12 amino acids. In germline, CDR1 is SQVTM, CDR2 ANQGSEA. The germline V and J ends were trimmed by 3 bases and 3 bases, with 6 bases remaining between them. The CDR3 DNA follows: TGCAGCGTTGAGGGTCCCAATCAGCCCCAGCATTTT. This codes for CSVEGPNQPQHF.

The chain links TRBV28 to TRBJ1-2; D gene uncertain. This CDR3 is built from 14 residues. V lost 10 bases, J lost 1 base, and 16 bases lay in between. Germline-derived CDR1 and CDR2 are MDHEN and SYDVKM. The CDR3 nucleotides are TGTGCCACCTTGGACGGAGCTTATAACTATGGCTACACCTTC. It specifies CATLDGAYNYGYTF.

V usage is TRBV6-6 and J usage is TRBJ2-1; TRBD2 matches 12 bases. V gave up 11 bases and J gave up 9 bases; unmatched junction bases: 8. The CDR3 sequence is 13 residues long. Germline CDR1 is MNHNY and CDR2 is SVGAGI (reference sequence). Here the CDR3 DNA reads TGTGCCGCCAGAGGACTAGCGGGAAGTGAGCAGTTCTTC. Amino acid sequence: CAARGLAGSEQFF.

There are a few counts of this clone. This chain joins TRBV19 and TRBJ2-2; D not resolved. This CDR3 comprises 13 residues. CDR1 is LNHDA, CDR2 SQIVND, per germline (reference sequence). V lost 6 bases and J 4 bases, leaving 9 bases between the germline ends. CDR3 sequence (DNA): TGTGCCAGTAGGATTATGGGCACCGGGGAGCTGTTTTTT. Its translation is CASRIMGTGELFF.

The chain joins TRBV11-2 to TRBJ1-6; 9 bases agree with TRBD1. The trim removed 7 bases at V and 7 bases at J, leaving 5 bases unmatched. The CDR3 length is 14 residues. Germline loops: CDR1 SGHAT, CDR2 FQNNGV. The CDR3 DNA is TGTGCCAGCAACCCGGGACAGGGAAATTCACCCCTCCACTTT. Translating it yields CASNPGQGNSPLHF. The variable domain in full, completed from reference TRBV11-2 and TRBJ1-6, reads EAGVAQSPRYKIIEKRQSVAFWCNPISGHATLYWYQQILGQGPKLLIQFQNNGVVDDSQLPKDRFSAERLKGVDSTLKIQPAKLEDSAVYLCASNPGQGNSPLHFGNGTRLTVT.

The chain carries TRBV2 and TRBJ2-1; no clear D gene. There are 15 residues in the CDR3. The germline CDR1 and CDR2 sequences are SNHLY and FYNNEI. V lost 4 bases, J lost 2 bases, and 12 bases lay in between. This CDR3 is CASSAENPTYNEQFF. CDR3 in DNA: TGTGCCAGCAGTGCTGAAAATCCAACCTACAATGAGCAGTTCTTC.

V usage is TRBV14 and J usage is TRBJ1-6; D is unclear. The germline V gene has CDR1 SGHDN and CDR2 FVKESK. The CDR3 has 16 amino acids. V dropped 0 bases and J dropped 2 bases, with 8 bases sitting between them. In nucleotides, the CDR3 is TGTGCCAGCAGCCAAGAGGGTGGAACCTATAATTCACCCCTCCACTTT. Translation: CASSQEGGTYNSPLHF.

V usage is TRBV27 and J usage is TRBJ2-1; 10 bases agree with TRBD1. CDR1 is MNHEY, CDR2 SMNVEV, per germline (reference sequence). The V and J ends lost 2 bases and 1 base, in that order; junction bases with no gene match: 5. The CDR3 runs 17 residues. The DNA for the CDR3 is TGTGCCAGCAGTTTAACGGGACAGGGGCGGTCCTACAATGAGCAGTTCTTC. The encoded protein is CASSLTGQGRSYNEQFF.